Presented here are 4 T cell receptor beta chains from one specimen sequenced in a study of T cells in Graves' hyperthyroidism and ophthalmopathy. TCR beta CDR3 regions were amplified from RNA transcripts. An initial round of RT-PCR targeting the TCR CDR3 relied on the HTBI primer set. TCRdb reanalysed the multiplex PCR reads using MiXCR and keeps one entry per CDR3 protein. The sample includes approximately 380,000 distinct CDR3 sequences, 19% of them seen just once. The sequenced material came from blood. The receptor set was obtained from a young woman with Graves' hyperthyroidism.

In this sample, this clonotype turned up a few times. The V and J genes are TRBV2 and TRBJ1-6; no definite D call. The CDR3 runs to 13 residues. The ends were cut back, 4 bases at V and 13 bases at J, with 14 bases in the middle. The germline gives CDR1 SNHLY, CDR2 FYNNEI. CDR3 bases: TGTGCCAGCAGTGCATCCGCGATGGCGCCCCTCCACTTT. This sequence encodes CASSASAMAPLHF.

This clonotype showed up just a few times. A read error is possible here, since a much larger clone lies one base away. V usage is TRBV28 and J usage is TRBJ2-2, with D possibly TRBD2 on 5 matching bases. The CDR3 has 13 amino acids. Looked up from germline, CDR1 is MDHEN and CDR2 is SYDVKM. The CDR3 is CASRAANTGELCF. CDR3 sequence (DNA): TGTGCCAGTAGAGCGGCGAACACCGGGGAGCTGTGTTTT.

This clonotype was counted at least ten times. The chain joins TRBV11-2 to TRBJ1-2, with no clear D. Germline CDR1 and CDR2: SGHAT and FQNNGV. The CDR3 runs 16 residues. The germline V and J ends were trimmed by 4 bases and 3 bases, with 18 bases remaining between them. CDR3 in amino acids: CASSSPRLTKHYGYTF. The CDR3 DNA follows: TGTGCCAGCAGCTCCCCGCGACTCACAAAGCACTATGGCTACACCTTC.

The rearrangement joins TRBV27 to TRBJ1-5; D is undetermined. Trimming shortened V by 3 bases and J by 6 bases, and 12 bases separated the two germline ends. The CDR3 is 14 residues long. CDR1 and CDR2 (germline): MNHEY, SMNVEV (reference sequence). The CDR3 reads CASSLRAHGQPQHF. The CDR3 DNA follows: TGTGCCAGCAGTTTGAGAGCCCACGGTCAGCCCCAGCATTTT.